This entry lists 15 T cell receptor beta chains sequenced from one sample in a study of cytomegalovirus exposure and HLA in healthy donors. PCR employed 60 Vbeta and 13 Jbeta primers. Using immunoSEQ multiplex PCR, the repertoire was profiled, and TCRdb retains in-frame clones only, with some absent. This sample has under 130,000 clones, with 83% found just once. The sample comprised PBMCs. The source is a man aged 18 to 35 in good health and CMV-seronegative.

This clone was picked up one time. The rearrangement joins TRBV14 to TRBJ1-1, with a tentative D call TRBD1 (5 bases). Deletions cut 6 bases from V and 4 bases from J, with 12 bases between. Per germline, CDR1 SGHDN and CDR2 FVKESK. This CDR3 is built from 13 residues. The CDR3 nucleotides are TGTGCCAGCAGTTACTCGGGGGTCACTGAAGCTTTCTTT. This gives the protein CASSYSGVTEAFF.

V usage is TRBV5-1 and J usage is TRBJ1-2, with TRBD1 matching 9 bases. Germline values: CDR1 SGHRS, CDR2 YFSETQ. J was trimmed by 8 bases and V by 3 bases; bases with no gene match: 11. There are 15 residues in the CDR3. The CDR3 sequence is CASSSFTGQGSGYTF. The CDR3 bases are TGCGCCAGCAGCTCCTTTACGGGACAGGGAAGCGGCTACACCTTC.

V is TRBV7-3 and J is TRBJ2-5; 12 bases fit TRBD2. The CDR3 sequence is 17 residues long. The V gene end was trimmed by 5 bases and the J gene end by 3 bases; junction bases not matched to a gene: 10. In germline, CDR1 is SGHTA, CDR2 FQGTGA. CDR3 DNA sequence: TGTGCCAGCAGCGCCAAGGGGGCTAGCGGGAGGGAAGAGACCCAGTACTTC. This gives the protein CASSAKGASGREETQYF.

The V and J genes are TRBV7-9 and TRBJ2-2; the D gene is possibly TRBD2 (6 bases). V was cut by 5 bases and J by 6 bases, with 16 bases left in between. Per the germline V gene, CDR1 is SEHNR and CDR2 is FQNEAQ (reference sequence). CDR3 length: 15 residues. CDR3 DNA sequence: TGTGCCAGCAGCCTCTCCCTTGCGGGATCCGGGGAGCTGTTTTTT. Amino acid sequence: CASSLSLAGSGELFF.

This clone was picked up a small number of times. The CDR3 loop reads CASSVTVAVSYEQYF. The CDR3 nucleotides are TGTGCCAGCAGTGTGACCGTAGCGGTCTCCTACGAGCAGTACTTC. The J gene is TRBJ2-7, the V gene TRBV6-1, with a possible D match to TRBD2 (6 bases). Germline loops: CDR1 MNHNS, CDR2 SASEGT. This CDR3 region has 15 residues. V lost 4 bases, J lost 0 bases, and 13 bases lay in between.

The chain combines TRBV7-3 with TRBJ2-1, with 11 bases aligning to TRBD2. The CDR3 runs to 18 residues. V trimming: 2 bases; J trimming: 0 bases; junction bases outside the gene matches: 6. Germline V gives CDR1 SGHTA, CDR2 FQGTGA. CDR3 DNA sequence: TGTGCCAGCAGCTTAGCGGTAGCGGGAGGGTACTCCTACAATGAGCAGTTCTTC. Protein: CASSLAVAGGYSYNEQFF. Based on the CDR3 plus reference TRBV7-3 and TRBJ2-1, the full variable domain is GAGVSQTPSNKVTEKGKYVELRCDPISGHTALYWYRQSLGQGPEFLIYFQGTGAADDSGLPNDRFFAVRPEGSVSTLKIQRTERGDSAVYLCASSLAVAGGYSYNEQFFGPGTRLTVL.

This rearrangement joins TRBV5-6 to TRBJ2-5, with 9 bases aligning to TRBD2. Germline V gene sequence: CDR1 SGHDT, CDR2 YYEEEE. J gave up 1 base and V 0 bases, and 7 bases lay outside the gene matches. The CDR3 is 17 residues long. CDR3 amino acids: CASSLGLLAGLQETQYF. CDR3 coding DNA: TGTGCCAGCAGCTTGGGGTTACTAGCGGGCCTCCAAGAGACCCAGTACTTC.

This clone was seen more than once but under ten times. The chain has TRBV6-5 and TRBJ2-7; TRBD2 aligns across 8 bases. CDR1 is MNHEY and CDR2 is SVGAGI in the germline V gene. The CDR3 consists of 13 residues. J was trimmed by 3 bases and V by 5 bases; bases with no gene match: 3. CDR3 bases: TGTGCCAGCAGTCAGGGACTAGTCTACGAGCAGTACTTC. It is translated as CASSQGLVYEQYF.

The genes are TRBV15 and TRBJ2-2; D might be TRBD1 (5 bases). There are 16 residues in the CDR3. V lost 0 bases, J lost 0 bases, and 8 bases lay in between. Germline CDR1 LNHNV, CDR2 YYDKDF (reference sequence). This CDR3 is CATSREGRPNTGELFF. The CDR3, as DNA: TGTGCCACCAGCAGAGAGGGGCGGCCGAACACCGGGGAGCTGTTTTTT.

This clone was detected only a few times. The CDR3 DNA is TGTGCCAGCTGGACAGGGACCTACGAGCAGTACTTC. It specifies CASWTGTYEQYF. This chain joins TRBV6-5 and TRBJ2-7, with 8 bases identical to TRBD1. Trimming cost V 8 bases and J 2 bases; bases outside gene matches: 2. Germline values: CDR1 MNHEY, CDR2 SVGAGI. The CDR3 is 12 amino acids.

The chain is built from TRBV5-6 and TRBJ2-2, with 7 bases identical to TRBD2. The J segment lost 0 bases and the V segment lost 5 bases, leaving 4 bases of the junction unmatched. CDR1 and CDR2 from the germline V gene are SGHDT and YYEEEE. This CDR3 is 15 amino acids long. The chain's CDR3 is CASRRAGTNTGELFF. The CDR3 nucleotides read TGTGCCAGCAGACGAGCGGGAACGAACACCGGGGAGCTGTTTTTT.

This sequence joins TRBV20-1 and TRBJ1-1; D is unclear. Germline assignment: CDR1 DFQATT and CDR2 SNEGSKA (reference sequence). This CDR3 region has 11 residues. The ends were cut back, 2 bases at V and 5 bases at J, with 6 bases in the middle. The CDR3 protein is CSARQNTEAFF. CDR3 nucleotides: TGCAGTGCTAGACAGAATACTGAAGCTTTCTTT.

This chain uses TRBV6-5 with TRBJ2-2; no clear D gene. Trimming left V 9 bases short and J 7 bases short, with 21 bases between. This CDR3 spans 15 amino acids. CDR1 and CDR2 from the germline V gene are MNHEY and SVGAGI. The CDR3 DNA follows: TGTGCCAGTACTTGGTTCCCGAGGATTGACGGGGAGCTGTTTTTT. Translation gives CASTWFPRIDGELFF.

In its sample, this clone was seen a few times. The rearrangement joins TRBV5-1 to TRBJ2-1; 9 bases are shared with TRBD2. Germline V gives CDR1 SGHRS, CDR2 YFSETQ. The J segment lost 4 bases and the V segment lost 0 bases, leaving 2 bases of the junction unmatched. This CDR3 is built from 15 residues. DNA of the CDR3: TGCGCCAGCAGCTTGGGGACTAGCGTTTACAATGAGCAGTTCTTC. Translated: CASSLGTSVYNEQFF.

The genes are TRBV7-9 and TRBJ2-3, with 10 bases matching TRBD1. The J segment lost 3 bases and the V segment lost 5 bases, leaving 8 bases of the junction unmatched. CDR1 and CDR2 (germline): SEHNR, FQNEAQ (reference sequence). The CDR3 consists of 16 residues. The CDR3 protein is CASSPWTGGWTDTQYF. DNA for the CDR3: TGTGCCAGCAGCCCATGGACAGGGGGTTGGACAGATACGCAGTATTTT.